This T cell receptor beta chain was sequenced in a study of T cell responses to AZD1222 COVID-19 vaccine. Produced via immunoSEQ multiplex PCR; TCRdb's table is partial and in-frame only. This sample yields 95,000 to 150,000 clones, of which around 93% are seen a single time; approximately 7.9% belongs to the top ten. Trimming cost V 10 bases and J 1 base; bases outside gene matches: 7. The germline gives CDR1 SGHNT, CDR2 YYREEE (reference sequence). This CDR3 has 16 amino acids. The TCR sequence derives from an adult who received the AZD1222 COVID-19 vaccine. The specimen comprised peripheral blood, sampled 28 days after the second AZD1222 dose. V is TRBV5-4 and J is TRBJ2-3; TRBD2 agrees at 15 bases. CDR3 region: CAFRGTSGGRTDTQYF. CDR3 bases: TGTGCCTTTCGAGGGACTAGCGGGGGGCGCACAGATACGCAGTATTTT.